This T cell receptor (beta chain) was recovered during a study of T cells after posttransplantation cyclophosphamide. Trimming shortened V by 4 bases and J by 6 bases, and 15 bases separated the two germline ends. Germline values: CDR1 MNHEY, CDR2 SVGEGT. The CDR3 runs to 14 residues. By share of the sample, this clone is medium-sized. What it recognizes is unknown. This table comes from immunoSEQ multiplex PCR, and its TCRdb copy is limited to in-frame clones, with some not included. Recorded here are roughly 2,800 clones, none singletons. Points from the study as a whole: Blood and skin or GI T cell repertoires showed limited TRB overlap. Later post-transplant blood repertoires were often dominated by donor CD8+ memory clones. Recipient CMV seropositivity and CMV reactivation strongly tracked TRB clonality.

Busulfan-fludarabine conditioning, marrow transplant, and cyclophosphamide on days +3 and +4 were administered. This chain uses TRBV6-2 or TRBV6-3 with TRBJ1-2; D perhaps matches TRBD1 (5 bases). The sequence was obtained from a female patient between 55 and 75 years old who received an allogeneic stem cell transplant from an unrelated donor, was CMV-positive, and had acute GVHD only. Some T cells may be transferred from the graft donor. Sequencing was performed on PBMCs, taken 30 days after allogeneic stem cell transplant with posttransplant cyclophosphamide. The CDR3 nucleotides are TGTGCCAGCAGTTCTTATCCGGGGGATCATGGCTACACCTTC. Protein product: CASSSYPGDHGYTF.